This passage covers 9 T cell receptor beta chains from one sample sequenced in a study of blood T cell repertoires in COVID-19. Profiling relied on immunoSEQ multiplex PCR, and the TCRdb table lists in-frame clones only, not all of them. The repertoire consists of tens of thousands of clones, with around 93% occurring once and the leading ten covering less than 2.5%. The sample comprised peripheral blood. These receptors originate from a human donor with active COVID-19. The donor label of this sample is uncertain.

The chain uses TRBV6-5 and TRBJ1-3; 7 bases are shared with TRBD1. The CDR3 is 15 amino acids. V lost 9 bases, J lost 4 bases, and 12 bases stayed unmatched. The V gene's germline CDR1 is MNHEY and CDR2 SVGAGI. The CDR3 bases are TGTGCCAGTGTCGGTAGGGGGCCCTCGGGAAACACCATATATTTT. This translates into CASVGRGPSGNTIYF.

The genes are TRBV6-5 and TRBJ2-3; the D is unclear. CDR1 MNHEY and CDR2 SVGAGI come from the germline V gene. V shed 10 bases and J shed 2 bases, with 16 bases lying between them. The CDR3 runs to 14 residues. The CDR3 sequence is CATRLGSSTDTQYF. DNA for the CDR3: TGTGCCACCCGACTTGGCTCTTCCACAGATACGCAGTATTTT.

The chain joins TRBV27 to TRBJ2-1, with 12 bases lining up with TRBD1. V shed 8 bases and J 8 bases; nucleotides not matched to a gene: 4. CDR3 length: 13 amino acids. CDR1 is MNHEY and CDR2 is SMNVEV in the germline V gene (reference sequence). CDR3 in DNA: TGTGCCAGCGGGGACAGGGGGCATGATGAGCAGTTCTTC. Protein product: CASGDRGHDEQFF.

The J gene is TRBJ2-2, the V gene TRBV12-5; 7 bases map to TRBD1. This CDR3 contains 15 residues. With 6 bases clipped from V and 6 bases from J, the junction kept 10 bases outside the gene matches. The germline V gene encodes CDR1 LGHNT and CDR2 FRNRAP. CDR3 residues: CASGPPGQVPGELFF. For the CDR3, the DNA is TGTGCTAGTGGCCCCCCCGGACAGGTCCCCGGGGAGCTGTTTTTT. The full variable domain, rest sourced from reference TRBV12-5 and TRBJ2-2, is DARVTQTPRHKVTEMGQEVTMRCQPILGHNTVFWYRQTMMQGLELLAYFRNRAPLDDSGMPKDRFSAEMPDATLATLKIQPSEPRDSAVYFCASGPPGQVPGELFFGEGSRLTVL.

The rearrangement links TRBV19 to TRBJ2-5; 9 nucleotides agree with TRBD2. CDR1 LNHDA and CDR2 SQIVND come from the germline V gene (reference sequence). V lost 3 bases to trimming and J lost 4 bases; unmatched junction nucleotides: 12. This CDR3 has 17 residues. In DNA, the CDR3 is TGTGCCAGTAGTATGGCGGGAGGGAGGGTTTCGGGAGAGACCCAGTACTTC. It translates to CASSMAGGRVSGETQYF.

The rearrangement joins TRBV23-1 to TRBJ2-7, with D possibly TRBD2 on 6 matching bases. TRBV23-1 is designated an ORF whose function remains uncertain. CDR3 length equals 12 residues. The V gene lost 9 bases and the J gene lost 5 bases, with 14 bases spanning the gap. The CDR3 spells CARIGGCDEQYF. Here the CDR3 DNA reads TGCGCCAGAATCGGGGGATGCGACGAGCAGTACTTC.

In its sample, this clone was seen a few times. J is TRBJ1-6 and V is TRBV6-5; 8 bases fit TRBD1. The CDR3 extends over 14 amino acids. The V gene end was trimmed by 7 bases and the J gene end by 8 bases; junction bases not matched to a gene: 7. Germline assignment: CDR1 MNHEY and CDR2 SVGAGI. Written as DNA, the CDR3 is TGTGCCAGCAAAGTTGACAGGGGCTATTCACCCCTCCACTTT. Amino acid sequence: CASKVDRGYSPLHF.

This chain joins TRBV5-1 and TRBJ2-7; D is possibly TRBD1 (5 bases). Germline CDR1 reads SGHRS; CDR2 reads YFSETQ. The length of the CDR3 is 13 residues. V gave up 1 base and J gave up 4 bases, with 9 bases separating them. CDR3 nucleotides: TGCGCCAGCAGCTTGCAGGGTGGATACGAGCAGTACTTC. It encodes CASSLQGGYEQYF.

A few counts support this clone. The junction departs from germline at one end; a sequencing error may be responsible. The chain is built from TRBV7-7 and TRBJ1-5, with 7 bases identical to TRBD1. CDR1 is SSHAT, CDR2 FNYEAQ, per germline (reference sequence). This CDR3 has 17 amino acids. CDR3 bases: TGTGCTAGCAGCTTTACCTGCCGGAGGGGGCGCGGTCAGCCCCAGCATTTT. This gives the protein CASSFTCRRGRGQPQHF.